One and the same sample provided the 18 T cell receptor beta chains below, sequenced in a study of blood T cell repertoires in COVID-19. The method was immunoSEQ multiplex PCR; TCRdb's version includes in-frame clones alone and lacks a portion of them. This table holds about 80,000 clones, over 75% found once. The sequencing sample was made of peripheral blood. All receptors come from a man aged 45-60 years with COVID-19, enrolled during active disease.

The rearrangement joins TRBV19 to TRBJ1-2; D remains unclear. CDR1 LNHDA and CDR2 SQIVND come from the germline V gene (reference sequence). This CDR3 is 15 amino acids long. V was shortened by 3 bases and J by 2 bases, with 13 bases between the two germline ends. The CDR3 DNA sequence: TGTGCCAGTAGTATTACCGGCGGCAGAAACTATGGCTACACCTTC. Translation gives CASSITGGRNYGYTF.

This chain connects TRBV5-1 to TRBJ1-2; 7 bases match TRBD1. Germline trimming cut 4 bases from V and 8 bases from J; bases unmatched to any gene: 11. Germline CDR1 SGHRS, CDR2 YFSETQ. The CDR3 runs to 14 residues. CDR3 residues: CASSLPAGGGGYTF. CDR3 coding DNA: TGCGCCAGCAGCCTCCCCGCAGGGGGAGGCGGCTACACCTTC.

The J gene is TRBJ1-2, the V gene TRBV6-5, with D tentatively TRBD1 (6 bases). Germline V lookup: CDR1 MNHEY, CDR2 SVGAGI. V shed 7 bases and J shed 0 bases, with 15 bases lying between them. CDR3 length: 15 amino acids. The CDR3 DNA reads TGTGCCAGCACAGCTTCCGCAGGGGCTAACTATGGCTACACCTTC. Its protein is CASTASAGANYGYTF.

The chain recombines TRBV3-1 (or the pseudogene TRBV3-2) with TRBJ2-7; D not certain. Germline assignment: CDR1 LGHDT and CDR2 YNNKEL (reference sequence). The CDR3 covers 14 residues. The V and J ends lost 0 bases and 2 bases respectively, with 8 bases between them. The CDR3 nucleotides are TGTGCCAGCAGCCAAGAACCCCACACCTACGAGCAGTACTTC. The encoded protein is CASSQEPHTYEQYF.

This rearrangement joins TRBV7-2 to TRBJ2-5; TRBD2 matches at 10 bases. Losses at the gene ends were 8 bases for V and 7 bases for J; bases not matched to a gene: 10. The germline V gene encodes CDR1 SGHTA and CDR2 FQGNSA. The CDR3 length is 14 residues. As DNA, the CDR3 is TGTGCCAGCTTAGGCCCTAGCGGGAGTGGGACCCAGTACTTC. Protein: CASLGPSGSGTQYF.

This sequence joins TRBV6-5 and TRBJ1-6, with D maybe TRBD1 (6 bases). V dropped 10 bases and J dropped 7 bases, with 14 bases sitting between them. Germline values: CDR1 MNHEY, CDR2 SVGAGI. The CDR3 spans 13 residues. CDR3 in DNA: TGTGCCACAAACAGGGTGGAGAATTCACCCCTCCACTTT. It encodes CATNRVENSPLHF.

This clone has only one observation. The CDR3 loop is CASTPTGQNTEAFF. CDR3 DNA: TGTGCCAGTACCCCGACAGGGCAGAACACTGAAGCTTTCTTT. The chain joins TRBV19 to TRBJ1-1; 7 nucleotides align to TRBD1. Trimming at V came to 7 bases and at J to 1 base, leaving 6 bases not matched to a gene. The CDR3 runs 14 residues. Germline V lookup: CDR1 LNHDA, CDR2 SQIVND (reference sequence).

The chain links TRBV24-1 to TRBJ1-1; a possible D gene is TRBD1 (6 bases). The length of the CDR3 is 13 residues. V was trimmed by 7 bases and J by 4 bases, leaving 12 bases between them. Per germline, CDR1 KGHDR and CDR2 SFDVKD. CDR3 residues: CATSLTGTTEAFF. The CDR3 DNA is TGTGCCACCAGCCTCACAGGGACCACTGAAGCTTTCTTT.

V usage is TRBV28 and J usage is TRBJ1-1; 8 bases are shared with TRBD1. Germline loops: CDR1 MDHEN, CDR2 SYDVKM. This CDR3 has 14 residues. Trimming at V came to 6 bases and at J to 1 base, leaving 4 bases not matched to a gene. DNA for the CDR3: TGTGCCAGCAGGAACAGGGGGGAGAACACTGAAGCTTTCTTT. This codes for CASRNRGENTEAFF.

The chain links TRBV7-2 to TRBJ2-1, with D perhaps TRBD2 (6 bases). Trimming pared 3 bases from V and 3 bases from J, leaving 12 bases between. CDR3 length: 15 residues. Germline values: CDR1 SGHTA, CDR2 FQGNSA. The CDR3 DNA follows: TGTGCCAGCAGCTTTATAGCGGACAACTACAATGAGCAGTTCTTC. This codes for CASSFIADNYNEQFF.

The V call is TRBV6-1, the J call TRBJ2-7, with 9 bases aligning to TRBD2. Germline loops: CDR1 MNHNS, CDR2 SASEGT. The V segment lost 1 base and the J segment 0 bases; nucleotides outside the gene matches: 1. This CDR3 comprises 15 residues. The CDR3 DNA follows: TGTGCCAGCAGTGAAGAGACTAGCGGCTCCTACGAGCAGTACTTC. This sequence encodes CASSEETSGSYEQYF.

The chain recombines TRBV27 with TRBJ2-1, with TRBD2 as a possible D gene (5 bases). Trimming cost V 3 bases and J 1 base, with 13 bases left between them. Germline CDR1 reads MNHEY; CDR2 reads SMNVEV (reference sequence). This CDR3 is 16 amino acids long. CDR3 coding DNA: TGTGCCAGCAGTTTTAGTAGAGGGCCGTCCTACAATGAGCAGTTCTTC. Its protein is CASSFSRGPSYNEQFF.

This rearrangement joins TRBV11-1 to TRBJ2-4; D is perhaps TRBD2 (5 bases). Trimming cost V 6 bases and J 0 bases, with 15 bases left between them. From germline, CDR1 is SGHAT and CDR2 FQDESV (reference sequence). The CDR3 length is 16 residues. This CDR3 reads CASRDGELGAKNIQYF. CDR3 DNA sequence: TGTGCCAGCAGGGACGGGGAACTGGGAGCCAAAAACATTCAGTACTTC.

The V gene is TRBV19, the J gene TRBJ1-5, with 9 bases that match TRBD1. Germline CDR1 is LNHDA and CDR2 is SQIVND (reference sequence). The CDR3 has 15 amino acids. V gave up 9 bases and J gave up 5 bases; unmatched junction bases: 11. The CDR3 region is CASKNRDREYQPQHF. CDR3 coding DNA: TGTGCCAGCAAAAACCGGGACAGGGAGTATCAGCCCCAGCATTTT.

This rearrangement joins TRBV7-2 to TRBJ1-6; D gene ambiguous. Trimming took off 0 bases at V and 7 bases at J, with 10 bases between the two ends. This CDR3 comprises 15 residues. CDR1 is SGHTA, CDR2 FQGNSA, per germline. Here the CDR3 reads CASSLALGANSPLHF. In DNA, the CDR3 is TGTGCCAGCAGCTTAGCGCTCGGTGCGAATTCACCCCTCCACTTT.

The chain uses TRBV2 and TRBJ1-4; D is perhaps TRBD1 (6 bases). This CDR3 is built from 14 residues. Trimming removed 3 bases at V and 7 bases at J, with 12 bases between. The germline gives CDR1 SNHLY, CDR2 FYNNEI. CDR3 nucleotide sequence: TGTGCCAGCAGTGACCGGGGAGGGGGTGAAAAACTGTTTTTT. It codes for CASSDRGGGEKLFF.

The V call is TRBV28, the J call TRBJ1-3; D possibly corresponds to TRBD1 (6 bases). Trimming cost V 7 bases and J 0 bases, with 16 bases left between them. The germline gives CDR1 MDHEN, CDR2 SYDVKM. This CDR3 spans 16 amino acids. The CDR3 reads CASNPTGRYSGNTIYF. For the CDR3, the DNA is TGTGCCAGCAATCCGACAGGCCGATACTCTGGAAACACCATATATTTT.

The V gene is TRBV6-6, the J gene TRBJ1-1, with D maybe TRBD1 (6 bases). This CDR3 has 13 amino acids. The germline V and J ends were trimmed by 4 bases and 1 base, with 7 bases remaining between them. The V gene's germline CDR1 is MNHNY and CDR2 SVGAGI (reference sequence). The CDR3 is CASSLTGNTEAFF. Written as DNA, the CDR3 is TGTGCCAGCAGTTTGACAGGGAACACTGAAGCTTTCTTT.